These 26 T cell receptor beta chains came from one sample sequenced in a study of beta chain features in type 1 diabetes. Study-level results: TCRB CDR3s from Type 1 diabetes patients were moderately but significantly shorter in all four CD4+ subsets.

No antigen has been identified for these receptors. As every portion of the isolated RNA was reverse transcribed, the sequencing read expressed TCRB transcripts. Assay used: immunoSEQ multiplex PCR; TCRdb lists only in-frame clones, some missing. The sample consists of around 280,000 clones, 15% of them appearing once. What was sequenced was naive CD4+ T cells from blood. Receptors originate from a man between 18 and 29 years old with type 1 diabetes.

The chain recombines TRBV2 with TRBJ2-1; 9 nucleotides align to TRBD2. The CDR3 is 11 residues long. Germline lookup yields CDR1 SNHLY and CDR2 FYNNEI. CDR3: CASGSYNEQFF. The DNA for the CDR3 is TGTGCTAGCGGGAGCTACAATGAGCAGTTCTTC.

The chain uses TRBV7-8 and TRBJ2-7; the match to TRBD2 covers 10 bases. The CDR3 totals 13 residues. Germline assignment: CDR1 SGHVS and CDR2 FQNEAQ. The trim removed 5 bases at V and 4 bases at J, leaving 2 bases unmatched. The CDR3 reads CASSQGLAYEQYF. The DNA of the CDR3 is TGTGCCAGCAGCCAGGGACTAGCGTACGAGCAGTACTTC.

This clone was observed a few times. The gene calls are TRBV7-2 and TRBJ2-7; perhaps TRBD1 as D (6 bases). Trimming removed 5 bases at V and 2 bases at J, with 16 bases between. The CDR3 loop spans 15 amino acids. In germline, CDR1 is SGHTA, CDR2 FQGNSA. CDR3 coding DNA: TGTGCCAGCAGCACTAGTGGAGCAGGGGCCTACGAGCAGTACTTC. Translating gives CASSTSGAGAYEQYF.

This chain's CDR3 is CASSPNTGTRDGYTF. The CDR3 DNA sequence: TGTGCCAGCTCACCTAATACCGGGACACGAGATGGCTACACCTTC. This rearrangement joins TRBV18 to TRBJ1-2; perhaps TRBD1 as D (6 bases). Germline CDR1 reads KGHSH; CDR2 reads LQKENI. The CDR3 loop spans 15 amino acids. V lost 3 bases and J lost 6, with 17 bases in between.

The chain couples TRBV9 to TRBJ2-5; a weak D match, TRBD1 (5 bases). The CDR3 is 15 amino acids. The V end lost 5 bases, the J end lost 9 bases, and 23 bases lay between the germline ends. The germline gives CDR1 SGDLS, CDR2 YYNGEE. The CDR3 region is CASRLGGGVKGAQYF. CDR3 bases: TGTGCCAGCAGGTTGGGTGGCGGAGTTAAAGGGGCCCAGTACTTC.

The sample holds a few counts of this clone. CDR3 bases: TGTGCCACTCAGTGGGCTAGCGGAGCCTACGAGCAGTACTTC. It translates to CATQWASGAYEQYF. The V and J genes are TRBV15 and TRBJ2-7; 7 nucleotides agree with TRBD2. The CDR3 length is 14 residues. J was trimmed by 2 bases and V by 9 bases; bases with no gene match: 10. Germline-derived CDR1 and CDR2 are LNHNV and YYDKDF (reference sequence).

This clone was detected only a few times. The chain recombines TRBV5-1 with TRBJ2-1; 10 nucleotides line up with TRBD2. The germline V gene has CDR1 SGHRS and CDR2 YFSETQ. With V trimmed by 4 bases and J by 7 bases, 11 bases remained unmatched. This CDR3 is 16 amino acids long. Written as DNA, the CDR3 is TGCGCCAGCAGCCCGCAACTAGCGGGGCAAACAAATGAGCAGTTCTTC. Amino acids: CASSPQLAGQTNEQFF.

This clone was counted a few times. The DNA of the CDR3 is TGTGCCTGGAGTTTGACAGGGGGGGATCAGCCCCAGCATTTT. It encodes CAWSLTGGDQPQHF. This chain connects TRBV30 to TRBJ1-5, with TRBD1 matching 9 bases. CDR1 is GTSNPN, CDR2 SVGIG, per germline (reference sequence). There are 14 residues in the CDR3. V lost 2 bases and J lost 5; bases outside the gene matches: 4.

V gene TRBV7-9 combines with J gene TRBJ2-3; 7 bases are a match to TRBD2. The CDR3 runs 16 residues. V shed 2 bases and J 1 base; nucleotides not matched to a gene: 6. The germline V gene has CDR1 SEHNR and CDR2 FQNEAQ (reference sequence). The CDR3: CASSLNAGVRTDTQYF. DNA for the CDR3: TGTGCCAGCAGCTTAAATGCGGGAGTACGCACAGATACGCAGTATTTT.

This clone came up a few times. V gene TRBV7-2 combines with J gene TRBJ1-6, with D unclear. Trimming pared 5 bases from V and 10 bases from J, leaving 18 bases between. In germline, CDR1 is SGHTA, CDR2 FQGNSA. CDR3 length: 15 amino acids. The CDR3: CASSPRRGLGSPLHF. CDR3 DNA: TGTGCCAGCAGCCCCCGGCGAGGGTTGGGGTCACCCCTCCACTTT. Filled out from reference TRBV7-2 and TRBJ1-6, the complete variable domain reads GAGVSQSPSNKVTEKGKDVELRCDPISGHTALYWYRQSLGQGLEFLIYFQGNSAPDKSGLPSDRFSAERTGGSVSTLTIQRTQQEDSAVYLCASSPRRGLGSPLHFGNGTRLTVT.

The DNA of the CDR3 is TGCGCCAGCAGCCTGGTGGCGGGGATCTCCTACGAGCAGTACTTC. Its translation: CASSLVAGISYEQYF. V usage is TRBV5-1 and J usage is TRBJ2-7; D possibly corresponds to TRBD2 (6 bases). Between the trimmed V and J ends, which lost 4 bases and 0 bases, there was a span of 14 bases. Germline-derived CDR1 and CDR2 are SGHRS and YFSETQ. CDR3 length: 15 residues.

The rearrangement uses TRBV18 and TRBJ1-2; weak D call: TRBD1 (5 bases). CDR1 and CDR2 from the germline V gene are KGHSH and LQKENI. V shed 1 base and J shed 2 bases, with 11 bases lying between them. This CDR3 comprises 15 residues. The CDR3, as DNA: TGTGCCAGCTCACCACTCGCAGGGAAGAACTATGGCTACACCTTC. Protein: CASSPLAGKNYGYTF.

Here the CDR3 DNA reads TGTGCCTGGAGTGTAGGACAGCGGAATTCACCCCTCCACTTT. Protein: CAWSVGQRNSPLHF. This rearrangement joins TRBV30 to TRBJ1-6, with D perhaps matching TRBD1 (6 bases). The CDR3 consists of 14 residues. Germline CDR1 is GTSNPN and CDR2 is SVGIG (reference sequence). V gave up 0 bases and J gave up 7 bases, with 10 bases separating them.

This clone was picked up a small number of times. V is TRBV10-3 and J is TRBJ1-2; D gene unclear. The CDR3 is 13 residues long. Trimming pared 0 bases from V and 4 bases from J, leaving 6 bases between. In germline, CDR1 is ENHRY, CDR2 SYGVKD. In nucleotides, the CDR3 is TGTGCCATCAGTGAGTCGGCAGGCTATGGCTACACCTTC. Amino acids: CAISESAGYGYTF.

This CDR3 is CASSLGLEETQYF. CDR3 coding DNA: TGCGCCAGCAGCTTGGGTCTAGAAGAGACCCAGTACTTC. This chain uses TRBV5-1 with TRBJ2-5; D not certain. V shed 0 bases and J shed 3 bases, with 6 bases lying between them. Per germline, CDR1 SGHRS and CDR2 YFSETQ. CDR3 length: 13 amino acids.

In its sample, this clone was seen a few times. V and J are TRBV10-3 and TRBJ1-1; no firm D call. Germline CDR1 reads ENHRY; CDR2 reads SYGVKD. Trimming took off 2 bases at V and 0 bases at J, with 7 bases between the two ends. This CDR3 region has 14 residues. The CDR3 nucleotides are TGTGCCATCAGTGAGACTAATGTGAACACTGAAGCTTTCTTT. Translated: CAISETNVNTEAFF.

This clone has only a few counts. V is TRBV7-2 and J is TRBJ2-5, with D unresolved. The CDR3 has 14 amino acids. Germline CDR1 is SGHTA and CDR2 is FQGNSA. V was pared by 0 bases and J by 6 bases, with 11 bases between. This chain's CDR3 is CASSLAYAGQTQYF. For the CDR3, the DNA is TGTGCCAGCAGCTTAGCGTACGCCGGTCAGACCCAGTACTTC.

This clone has only a few counts. J is TRBJ2-5 and V is TRBV27; 11 bases are shared with TRBD1. The junction had 4 bases not matched to a gene; V was cut back by 4 bases and J by 0 bases. The CDR3 runs to 16 residues. In germline, CDR1 is MNHEY, CDR2 SMNVEV (reference sequence). CDR3 DNA: TGTGCCAGCAGTTCGAGGGACAGGGGGTACCAAGAGACCCAGTACTTC. Its translation: CASSSRDRGYQETQYF.

The rearrangement uses TRBV11-2 and TRBJ2-7; D not resolved. Per the germline V gene, CDR1 is SGHAT and CDR2 is FQNNGV. There are 13 residues in the CDR3. The germline V and J ends were trimmed by 2 bases and 1 base, with 6 bases remaining between them. CDR3 residues: CASSLSGSYEQYF. CDR3 DNA sequence: TGTGCCAGCAGCTTATCAGGTTCCTACGAGCAGTACTTC.

The chain employs TRBV29-1 and TRBJ2-2; TRBD1 might be the D (5 bases). From germline, CDR1 is SQVTM and CDR2 ANQGSEA. The CDR3 is made up of 15 amino acids. V was shortened by 5 bases and J by 0 bases, with 13 bases between the two germline ends. This CDR3 is CSVKLTVPNTGELFF. The CDR3 DNA follows: TGCAGCGTTAAATTGACAGTCCCGAACACCGGGGAGCTGTTTTTT.

This sequence joins TRBV18 and TRBJ1-2; D is uncertain. Trimming removed 2 bases at V and 4 bases at J, with 11 bases between. CDR3 length: 14 amino acids. Germline V gives CDR1 KGHSH, CDR2 LQKENI. This CDR3 reads CASSPENLGYGYTF. CDR3 coding DNA: TGTGCCAGCTCACCAGAAAACCTAGGCTATGGCTACACCTTC.

The rearrangement links TRBV7-2 to TRBJ2-3, with TRBD1 matching 7 bases. Germline assignment: CDR1 SGHTA and CDR2 FQGNSA. The CDR3 consists of 16 residues. J gave up 4 bases and V 4 bases, and 11 bases lay outside the gene matches. CDR3 amino acids: CASSYPRTGVSDTQYF. The CDR3 DNA reads as TGTGCCAGCAGCTACCCCAGGACAGGAGTCTCAGATACGCAGTATTTT.

This clone has a handful of counts. V is TRBV6-6 and J is TRBJ2-7; the match to TRBD1 covers 7 bases. Germline trimming cut 5 bases from V and 2 bases from J; bases unmatched to any gene: 6. CDR1 is MNHNY and CDR2 is SVGAGI in the germline V gene (reference sequence). The CDR3 is 14 residues long. The CDR3 spells CASSSPQGTYEQYF. As DNA, the CDR3 is TGTGCCAGCAGTAGCCCACAGGGGACCTACGAGCAGTACTTC.

The rearrangement joins TRBV7-2 to TRBJ2-4, with a tentative D call TRBD2 (5 bases). V gave up 1 base and J gave up 5 bases, with 9 bases separating them. Per germline, CDR1 SGHTA and CDR2 FQGNSA. The CDR3 consists of 14 residues. The CDR3 region is CASSLVAWQNIQYF. CDR3 in DNA: TGTGCCAGCAGCTTAGTAGCGTGGCAAAACATTCAGTACTTC.

This clone was observed a handful of times. V usage is TRBV19 and J usage is TRBJ2-1, with TRBD2 identical over 7 bases. The length of the CDR3 is 14 residues. Germline CDR1 LNHDA, CDR2 SQIVND (reference sequence). With V trimmed by 10 bases and J by 3 bases, 9 bases remained unmatched. The CDR3 loop reads CATFGGTNYNEQFF. The CDR3 coding sequence is TGTGCCACCTTCGGGGGGACGAACTACAATGAGCAGTTCTTC. The whole variable domain, remainder taken from reference TRBV19 and TRBJ2-1, is DGGITQSPKYLFRKEGQNVTLSCEQNLNHDAMYWYRQDPGQGLRLIYYSQIVNDFQKGDIAEGYSVSREKKESFPLTVTSAQKNPTAFYLCATFGGTNYNEQFFGPGTRLTVL.

This sequence joins TRBV9 and TRBJ2-1; 8 bases agree with TRBD2. V trimming: 4 bases; J trimming: 2 bases; junction bases outside the gene matches: 5. CDR1 and CDR2 (germline): SGDLS, YYNGEE. The CDR3 extends over 15 amino acids. This CDR3 reads CASSHLRGAYNEQFF. CDR3 nucleotides: TGTGCCAGCAGCCACTTGCGGGGGGCCTACAATGAGCAGTTCTTC.